The 7 T cell receptor beta chains presented below share a single source sample, sequenced in a study of T cell responses to AZD1222 COVID-19 vaccine. The protocol was immunoSEQ multiplex PCR, while the TCRdb copy is restricted to in-frame clones and leaves out a portion. The sample has roughly 100,000 clones, about four fifths seen once. The source was peripheral blood, collected on day 0 of AZD1222 vaccination. The origin of the receptors is an adult in good health.

The chain couples TRBV7-3 to TRBJ1-2; a possible D gene is TRBD1 (5 bases). The CDR3 contains 14 residues. Per the germline V gene, CDR1 is SGHTA and CDR2 is FQGTGA. V was cut by 6 bases and J by 3 bases, with 14 bases left in between. The CDR3: CASSSGPADYGYTF. DNA for the CDR3: TGTGCCAGCAGTTCAGGGCCCGCTGACTATGGCTACACCTTC.

The rearrangement links TRBV7-3 to TRBJ1-2, with a possible D match to TRBD1 (5 bases). CDR1 SGHTA and CDR2 FQGTGA come from the germline V gene. This CDR3 has 15 residues. V gave up 0 bases and J gave up 0 bases, with 8 bases separating them. The CDR3 region has the DNA TGTGCCAGCAGCTTAACTGGGGGACCTAACTATGGCTACACCTTC. Translation: CASSLTGGPNYGYTF.

About this clone: Sequence at one end of the junction differs from germline and may be a read error. The rearrangement joins TRBV27 to TRBJ2-7; 11 bases map to TRBD2. The CDR3 covers 15 residues. Germline CDR1 reads MNHEY; CDR2 reads SMNVEV (reference sequence). Here the CDR3 reads CASSPSPLAGVSRHF. CDR3 sequence (DNA): TGTGCCAGCAGCCCCAGCCCACTAGCGGGGGTCTCCCGGCACTTC.

The rearrangement links TRBV23-1 to TRBJ1-6, with D maybe TRBD1 (6 bases). TRBV23-1 is assigned to the ORF class and has an uncertain function. The CDR3 is 14 amino acids. Trimming stripped 3 bases from V and 8 bases from J, with 11 bases between. As DNA, the CDR3 is TGCGCCAGCAGTCATGGGAGGGGGGATTCACCCCTCCACTTT. It codes for CASSHGRGDSPLHF.

The rearrangement links TRBV4-2 to TRBJ2-3; D may correspond to TRBD1 or TRBD2 (5 bases each). The CDR3 runs to 15 residues. CDR1 is LGHNA and CDR2 is YNFKEQ in the germline V gene. Trimming pared 1 base from V and 7 bases from J, leaving 15 bases between. The CDR3 DNA reads TGTGCCAGCAGCCAAGGGTATGATGAGGGGAATACGCAGTATTTT. This gives the protein CASSQGYDEGNTQYF.

The chain combines TRBV18 with TRBJ1-2; D is undetermined. Trimming stripped 1 base from V and 5 bases from J, with 11 bases between. Per the germline V gene, CDR1 is KGHSH and CDR2 is LQKENI. This CDR3 comprises 14 residues. The CDR3 DNA reads TGTGCCAGCTCACCACTCCGACCGACTTATGGCTACACCTTC. This translates into CASSPLRPTYGYTF.

This sequence joins TRBV7-2 and TRBJ2-7; either TRBD1 or TRBD2 may supply D (5 bases each). V was trimmed by 1 base and J by 7 bases, leaving 11 bases between them. This CDR3 is built from 13 residues. The germline V gene has CDR1 SGHTA and CDR2 FQGNSA. The chain's CDR3 is CASSLDGAGEQYF. The DNA for the CDR3 is TGTGCCAGCAGCTTAGATGGGGCGGGTGAGCAGTACTTC.